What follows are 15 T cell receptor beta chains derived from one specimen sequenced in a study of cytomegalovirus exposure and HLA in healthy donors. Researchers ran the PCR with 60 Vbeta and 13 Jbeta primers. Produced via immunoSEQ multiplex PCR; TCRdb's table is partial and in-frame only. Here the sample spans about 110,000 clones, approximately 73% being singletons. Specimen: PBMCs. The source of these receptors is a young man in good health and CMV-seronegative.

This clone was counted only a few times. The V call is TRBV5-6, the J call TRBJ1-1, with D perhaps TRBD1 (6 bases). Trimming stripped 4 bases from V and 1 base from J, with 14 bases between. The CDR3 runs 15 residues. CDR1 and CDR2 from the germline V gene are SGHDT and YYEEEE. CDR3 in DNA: TGTGCCAGCAGCCTCTCCGGGGGGGCGAACACTGAAGCTTTCTTT. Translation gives CASSLSGGANTEAFF.

The DNA for the CDR3 is TGTGCCAGCAGCTTAGTCTGGCGGGACCAAGAGACCCAGTACTTC. Its protein product is CASSLVWRDQETQYF. The chain is built from TRBV7-2 and TRBJ2-5; maybe TRBD2 (5 bases). CDR3 length equals 15 residues. In germline, CDR1 is SGHTA, CDR2 FQGNSA. Trimming removed 1 base from V and 0 bases from J, with 9 bases in between.

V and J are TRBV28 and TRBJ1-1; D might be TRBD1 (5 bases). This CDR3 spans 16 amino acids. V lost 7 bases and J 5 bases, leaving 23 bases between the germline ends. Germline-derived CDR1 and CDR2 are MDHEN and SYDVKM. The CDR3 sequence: CASIGSSWGVGTEAFF. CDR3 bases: TGTGCCAGCATTGGAAGTAGTTGGGGGGTAGGGACTGAAGCTTTCTTT. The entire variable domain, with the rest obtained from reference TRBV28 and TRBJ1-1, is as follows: DVKVTQSSRYLVKRTGEKVFLECVQDMDHENMFWYRQDPGLGLRLIYFSYDVKMKEKGDIPEGYSVSREKKERFSLILESASTNQTSMYLCASIGSSWGVGTEAFFGQGTRLTVV.

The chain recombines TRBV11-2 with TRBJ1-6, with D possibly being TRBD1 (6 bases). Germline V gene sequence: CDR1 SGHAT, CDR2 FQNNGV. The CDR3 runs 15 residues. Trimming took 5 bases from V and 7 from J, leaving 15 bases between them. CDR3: CASSATRQVNSPLHF. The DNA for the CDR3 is TGTGCCAGCAGCGCTACTAGACAGGTGAATTCACCCCTCCACTTT.

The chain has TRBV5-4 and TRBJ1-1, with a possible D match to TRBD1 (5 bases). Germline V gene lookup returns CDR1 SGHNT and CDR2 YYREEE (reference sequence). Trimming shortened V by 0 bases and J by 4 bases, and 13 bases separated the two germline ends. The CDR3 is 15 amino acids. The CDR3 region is CASSLEPGRSTEAFF. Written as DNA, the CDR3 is TGTGCCAGCAGCTTGGAGCCAGGGAGGAGCACTGAAGCTTTCTTT.

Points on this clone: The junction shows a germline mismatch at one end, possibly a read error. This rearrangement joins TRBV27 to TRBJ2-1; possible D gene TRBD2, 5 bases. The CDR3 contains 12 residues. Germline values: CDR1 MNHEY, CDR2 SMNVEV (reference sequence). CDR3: CAGSTLAYIDLF. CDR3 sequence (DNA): TGTGCCGGGAGCACCCTAGCTTATATAGATCTCTTC.

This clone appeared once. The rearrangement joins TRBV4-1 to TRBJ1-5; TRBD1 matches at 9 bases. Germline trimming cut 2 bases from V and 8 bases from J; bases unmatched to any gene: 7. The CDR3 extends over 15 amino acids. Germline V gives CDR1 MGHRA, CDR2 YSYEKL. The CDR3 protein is CASSQLPGQGKPQHF. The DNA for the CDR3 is TGCGCCAGCAGCCAACTTCCGGGACAGGGTAAGCCCCAGCATTTT.

CDR3 amino acids: CASSQTGTSGASTDTQYF. In DNA form, the CDR3 reads TGCGCCAGCAGCCAAACCGGGACTAGCGGAGCTAGCACAGATACGCAGTATTTT. The chain employs TRBV4-1 and TRBJ2-3; 11 bases map to TRBD2. The germline CDR1 and CDR2 sequences are MGHRA and YSYEKL. Trimming removed 2 bases from V and 0 bases from J; junction bases left unmatched: 7. There are 18 residues in the CDR3.

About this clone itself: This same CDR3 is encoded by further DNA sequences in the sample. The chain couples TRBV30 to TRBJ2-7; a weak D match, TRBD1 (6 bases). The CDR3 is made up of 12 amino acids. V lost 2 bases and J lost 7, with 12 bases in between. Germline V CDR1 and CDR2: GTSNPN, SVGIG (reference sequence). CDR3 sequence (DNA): TGTGCCTGGAGTAGAGGACAGACAGAGCAGTACTTC. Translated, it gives CAWSRGQTEQYF.

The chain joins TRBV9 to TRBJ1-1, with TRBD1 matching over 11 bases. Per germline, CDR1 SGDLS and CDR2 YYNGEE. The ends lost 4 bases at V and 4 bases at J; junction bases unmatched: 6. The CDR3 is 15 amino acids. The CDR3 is CASSPRDRGGTEAFF. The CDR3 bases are TGTGCCAGCAGCCCGCGGGACAGGGGGGGCACTGAAGCTTTCTTT.

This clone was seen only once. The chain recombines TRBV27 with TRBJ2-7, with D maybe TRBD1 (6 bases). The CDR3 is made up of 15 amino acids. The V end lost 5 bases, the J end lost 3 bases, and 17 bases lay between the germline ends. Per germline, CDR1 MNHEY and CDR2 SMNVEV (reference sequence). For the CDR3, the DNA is TGTGCCAGCAGTCCTCACAGGGCCTATTACTACGAGCAGTACTTC. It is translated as CASSPHRAYYYEQYF.

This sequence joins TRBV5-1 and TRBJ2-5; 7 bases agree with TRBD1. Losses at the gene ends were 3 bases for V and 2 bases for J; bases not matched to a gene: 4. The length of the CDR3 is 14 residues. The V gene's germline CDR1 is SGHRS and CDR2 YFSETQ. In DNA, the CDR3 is TGCGCCAGCAGCTGGACAGGCCAGCAAGAGACCCAGTACTTC. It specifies CASSWTGQQETQYF.

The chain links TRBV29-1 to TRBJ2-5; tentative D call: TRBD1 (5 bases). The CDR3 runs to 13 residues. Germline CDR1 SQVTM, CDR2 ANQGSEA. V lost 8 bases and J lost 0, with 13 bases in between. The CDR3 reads CSTRAGNQETQYF. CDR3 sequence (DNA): TGCAGCACACGAGCAGGGAACCAAGAGACCCAGTACTTC.

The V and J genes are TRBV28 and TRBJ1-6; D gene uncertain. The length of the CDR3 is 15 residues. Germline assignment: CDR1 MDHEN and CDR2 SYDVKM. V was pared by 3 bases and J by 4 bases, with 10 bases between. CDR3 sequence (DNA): TGTGCCAGCAGTTTCGAGCTTAGTTATAATTCACCCCTCCACTTT. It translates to CASSFELSYNSPLHF.

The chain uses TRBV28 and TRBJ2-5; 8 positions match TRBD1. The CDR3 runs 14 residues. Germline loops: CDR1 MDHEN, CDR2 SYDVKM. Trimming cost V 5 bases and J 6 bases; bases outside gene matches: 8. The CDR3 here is CASSGRTGMKTQYF. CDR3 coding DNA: TGTGCCAGCAGTGGACGGACAGGGATGAAGACCCAGTACTTC.